The 15 T cell receptor beta chains below all came from one sample that was sequenced in a study of T cell responses to AZD1222 COVID-19 vaccine. Profiling relied on immunoSEQ multiplex PCR, and the TCRdb table lists in-frame clones only, not all of them. The data hold 97,000 or so clones, with around 87% observed a single time. Sequencing was performed on peripheral blood, taken on day 0 of AZD1222 vaccination. Source of these receptors: an adult in good health.

This clone came up a few times. The genes are TRBV30 and TRBJ1-1; D may be TRBD1 (6 bases). The CDR3 is 19 amino acids. V lost 0 bases to trimming and J lost 4 bases, with 27 bases between them. Germline lookup yields CDR1 GTSNPN and CDR2 SVGIG (reference sequence). As DNA, the CDR3 is TGTGCCTGGAGTGTAAAGTTCGTGTGGCGGATGATCAGGGGCACTGAAGCTTTCTTT. This translates into CAWSVKFVWRMIRGTEAFF.

J is TRBJ1-5 and V is TRBV13, with unresolved D. This CDR3 is 13 amino acids long. CDR1 is PRHDT, CDR2 FYEKMQ, per germline (reference sequence). The germline V and J ends were trimmed by 0 bases and 5 bases, with 5 bases remaining between them. The CDR3 DNA is TGTGCCAGCAGCTTAGGTCCCGATCAGCCCCAGCATTTT. Translating it yields CASSLGPDQPQHF.

In its sample, this clone was seen a few times. Other DNA variants within this sample encode the same CDR3. The chain employs TRBV27 and TRBJ2-7; 9 positions match TRBD2. Trimming cost V 10 bases and J 3 bases; bases outside gene matches: 13. Germline V gene sequence: CDR1 MNHEY, CDR2 SMNVEV (reference sequence). This CDR3 spans 15 amino acids. Here the CDR3 reads CATKIGAGGLYEQYF. The CDR3 DNA is TGTGCCACAAAAATCGGGGCGGGGGGGCTCTACGAGCAGTACTTC.

The rearrangement joins TRBV5-1 to TRBJ2-6, with D maybe TRBD2 (6 bases). This CDR3 spans 17 amino acids. V was cut by 1 base and J by 0 bases, with 11 bases left in between. CDR1 is SGHRS, CDR2 YFSETQ, per germline. The CDR3 region is CASSLRGSFSGANVLTF. CDR3 nucleotides: TGCGCCAGCAGCTTGCGGGGGAGCTTCTCTGGGGCCAACGTCCTGACTTTC.

J is TRBJ1-2 and V is TRBV19; maybe TRBD1 (6 bases). The V gene's germline CDR1 is LNHDA and CDR2 SQIVND (reference sequence). V was clipped by 7 bases and J by 2 bases, with 17 bases between them. This CDR3 has 15 residues. DNA of the CDR3: TGTGCCAGTACCCTTAAGGCGGGGGCCAACTATGGCTACACCTTC. Encoded protein: CASTLKAGANYGYTF.

The CDR3 DNA reads as TGTGCCAGCAGTGAAGGGCAGGGTACGTACGAGCAGTACTTC. This sequence encodes CASSEGQGTYEQYF. The chain joins TRBV25-1 to TRBJ2-7; TRBD1 is a possible D gene (5 bases). Germline values: CDR1 MGHDK, CDR2 SYGVNS. The CDR3 contains 14 residues. Trimming removed 2 bases from V and 4 bases from J, with 12 bases in between.

This clone was observed a single time. The chain carries TRBV19 and TRBJ1-2, with TRBD1 matching 7 bases. This CDR3 is built from 13 residues. Per germline, CDR1 LNHDA and CDR2 SQIVND (reference sequence). V trimming: 6 bases; J trimming: 4 bases; junction bases outside the gene matches: 5. The DNA for the CDR3 is TGTGCCAGTAGACCGGGACAGCTCTATGGCTACACCTTC. It translates to CASRPGQLYGYTF.

The genes are TRBV11-3 and TRBJ1-4; D unresolved. The germline V gene has CDR1 SGHNT and CDR2 YENEEA. This CDR3 is built from 17 residues. V was shortened by 5 bases and J by 1 base, with 17 bases between the two germline ends. CDR3 DNA sequence: TGTGCCAGCAGCCCCTGGATGCGGGTCCGAACTAATGAAAAACTGTTTTTT. Amino acid sequence: CASSPWMRVRTNEKLFF.

The chain couples TRBV7-2 to TRBJ1-5; perhaps TRBD1 as D (5 bases). V dropped 2 bases and J dropped 5 bases, with 7 bases sitting between them. The CDR3 consists of 13 residues. Germline CDR1 is SGHTA and CDR2 is FQGNSA. The CDR3 sequence: CASSLWGDQPQHF. The DNA for the CDR3 is TGTGCCAGCAGCTTATGGGGGGATCAGCCCCAGCATTTT.

The CDR3 DNA reads as TGTGCCACCCAAAAGACAGGCGCTAACACCGGGGAGCTGTTTTTT. Its translation: CATQKTGANTGELFF. The rearrangement joins TRBV10-3 to TRBJ2-2; a weak D match, TRBD1 (6 bases). The V end was cut by 10 bases, the J end by 2 bases, with 17 bases between. This CDR3 comprises 15 residues. Germline CDR1 reads ENHRY; CDR2 reads SYGVKD.

The chain is built from TRBV28 and TRBJ1-1; D gene uncertain. CDR1 and CDR2 (germline): MDHEN, SYDVKM. The CDR3 consists of 12 residues. V dropped 4 bases and J dropped 1 base, with 4 bases sitting between them. CDR3 sequence reads: CASSWGNTEAFF. The CDR3 DNA follows: TGTGCCAGCAGTTGGGGGAACACTGAAGCTTTCTTT.

The V gene is TRBV11-2, the J gene TRBJ2-7; D remains ambiguous. The germline gives CDR1 SGHAT, CDR2 FQNNGV. The CDR3 has 13 residues. V was cut by 5 bases and J by 0 bases, with 8 bases left in between. CDR3 sequence: CASSPDTSYEQYF. As DNA, the CDR3 is TGTGCCAGCAGCCCTGACACCTCCTACGAGCAGTACTTC.

This chain uses TRBV9 with TRBJ2-6, with 8 bases aligning to TRBD2. The germline V gene encodes CDR1 SGDLS and CDR2 YYNGEE. V was clipped by 2 bases and J by 4 bases; unmatched bases: 2. CDR3 length equals 15 residues. The CDR3 sequence: CASSVGGAGANVLTF. In DNA, the CDR3 is TGTGCCAGCAGCGTCGGGGGGGCCGGGGCCAACGTCCTGACTTTC.

This rearrangement joins TRBV7-9 to TRBJ1-2, with D unclear. CDR1 is SEHNR and CDR2 is FQNEAQ in the germline V gene (reference sequence). V shed 0 bases and J shed 4 bases, with 6 bases lying between them. CDR3 length equals 13 residues. CDR3 loop: CASSLARVYGYTF. Here the CDR3 DNA reads TGTGCCAGCAGCTTAGCCCGGGTCTATGGCTACACCTTC.

The chain uses TRBV28 and TRBJ2-7; D possibly corresponds to TRBD2 (5 bases). The CDR3 has 15 residues. Germline V CDR1 and CDR2: MDHEN, SYDVKM. Trimming left V 3 bases short and J 0 bases short, with 12 bases between. CDR3 DNA: TGTGCCAGCAGTTTTGCGGGCGTAAGCTCCTACGAGCAGTACTTC. It is translated as CASSFAGVSSYEQYF.